This record concerns one TCR beta chain sequence. The data were taken from a study of blood T cells in healthy people across ages. Primers used in a second PCR of about 6 to 11 cycles were a sample-barcoded 5' primer and a J-beta primer mix. Each CDR3 protein gets one entry after TCRdb re-called the 5' RACE reads with MiXCR. The table shows approximately 900,000 distinct CDR3 sequences, with about 29% occurring only once. V was cut by 4 bases and J by 0 bases, with 8 bases left in between. The length of the CDR3 is 14 residues. Germline assignment: CDR1 MDHEN and CDR2 SYDVKM. The same specimen was also included in a second study, on T cells of mothers and their children.

The sequence came from a woman in her thirties or forties in good health. Material for sequencing was blood. This chain uses TRBV28 with TRBJ2-3; D remains ambiguous. CDR3 nucleotide sequence: TGTGCCAGCAGTTATTCTTCTAGCACAGATACGCAGTATTTT. Residues: CASSYSSSTDTQYF.